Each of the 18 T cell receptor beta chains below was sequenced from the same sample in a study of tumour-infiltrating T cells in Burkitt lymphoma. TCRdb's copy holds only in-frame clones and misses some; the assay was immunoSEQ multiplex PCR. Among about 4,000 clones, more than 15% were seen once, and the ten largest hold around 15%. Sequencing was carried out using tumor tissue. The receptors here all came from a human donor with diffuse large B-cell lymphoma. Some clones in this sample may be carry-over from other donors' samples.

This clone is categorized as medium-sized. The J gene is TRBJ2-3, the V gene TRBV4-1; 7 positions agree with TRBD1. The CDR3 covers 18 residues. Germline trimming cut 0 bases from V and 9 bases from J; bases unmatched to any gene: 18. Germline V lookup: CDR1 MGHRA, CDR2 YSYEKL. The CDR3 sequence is CASSQEARGLVGKGTQYF. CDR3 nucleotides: TGCGCCAGCAGCCAAGAAGCAAGGGGGCTAGTCGGGAAGGGAACGCAGTATTTT.

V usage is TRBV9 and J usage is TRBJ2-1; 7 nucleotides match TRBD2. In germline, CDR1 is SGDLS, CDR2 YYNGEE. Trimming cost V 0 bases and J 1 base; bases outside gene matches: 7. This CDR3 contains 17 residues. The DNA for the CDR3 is TGTGCCAGCAGCGTAGCACATAGCGGGTCATCCTACAATGAGCAGTTCTTC. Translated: CASSVAHSGSSYNEQFF.

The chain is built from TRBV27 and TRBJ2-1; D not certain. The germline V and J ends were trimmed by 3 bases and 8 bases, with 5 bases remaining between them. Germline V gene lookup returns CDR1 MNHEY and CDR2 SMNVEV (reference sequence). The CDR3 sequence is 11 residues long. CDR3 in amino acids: CASSLGDEQFF. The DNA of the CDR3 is TGTGCCAGCAGTTTGGGCGATGAGCAGTTCTTC.

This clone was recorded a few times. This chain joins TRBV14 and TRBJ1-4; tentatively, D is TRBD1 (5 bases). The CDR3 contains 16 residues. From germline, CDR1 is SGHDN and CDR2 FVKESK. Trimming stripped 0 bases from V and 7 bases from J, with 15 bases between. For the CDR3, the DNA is TGTGCCAGCAGCCAAGAAAGATACGGGGACCGTGAAAAACTGTTTTTT. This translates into CASSQERYGDREKLFF.

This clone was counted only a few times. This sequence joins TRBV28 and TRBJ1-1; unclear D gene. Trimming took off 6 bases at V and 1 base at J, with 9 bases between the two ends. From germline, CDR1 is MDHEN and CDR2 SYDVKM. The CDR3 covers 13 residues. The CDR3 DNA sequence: TGTGCCAGCAGCCGTAATCCGAACACTGAAGCTTTCTTT. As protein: CASSRNPNTEAFF. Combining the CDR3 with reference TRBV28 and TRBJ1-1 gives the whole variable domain DVKVTQSSRYLVKRTGEKVFLECVQDMDHENMFWYRQDPGLGLRLIYFSYDVKMKEKGDIPEGYSVSREKKERFSLILESASTNQTSMYLCASSRNPNTEAFFGQGTRLTVV.

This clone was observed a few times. CDR3 bases: TGTGCCAGCAGCAGGGGACAGGGAAACACCATATATTTT. Amino acid sequence: CASSRGQGNTIYF. The gene calls are TRBV7-9 and TRBJ1-3; 7 bases fit TRBD1. The ends lost 5 bases at V and 4 bases at J; junction bases unmatched: 2. In germline, CDR1 is SEHNR, CDR2 FQNEAQ (reference sequence). The CDR3 has 13 amino acids.

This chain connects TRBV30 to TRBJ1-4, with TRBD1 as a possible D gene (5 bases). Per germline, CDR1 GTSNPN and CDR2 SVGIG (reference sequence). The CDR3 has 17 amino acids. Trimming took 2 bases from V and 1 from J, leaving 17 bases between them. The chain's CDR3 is CAWSKTDLRETNEKLFF. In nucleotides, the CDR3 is TGTGCCTGGAGTAAGACAGACCTTCGGGAAACTAATGAAAAACTGTTTTTT.

CDR3 DNA sequence: TGTGCCAGCAGTCGGCACAGAAGCAGCTCCTACGAGCAGTACTTC. Protein sequence: CASSRHRSSSYEQYF. This chain connects TRBV28 to TRBJ2-7; no definite D call. The CDR3 contains 15 residues. V shed 5 bases and J shed 0 bases, with 14 bases lying between them. Germline assignment: CDR1 MDHEN and CDR2 SYDVKM.

CDR3 coding DNA: TGTGCCAGTAGTACCCCGCCTTTCCGAACGGGGGGCACCGGGGAGCTGTTTTTT. As protein: CASSTPPFRTGGTGELFF. V and J are TRBV19 and TRBJ2-2, with TRBD2 matching 7 bases. Germline V gene sequence: CDR1 LNHDA, CDR2 SQIVND (reference sequence). V was clipped by 4 bases and J by 4 bases; unmatched bases: 15. The CDR3 sequence is 18 residues long.

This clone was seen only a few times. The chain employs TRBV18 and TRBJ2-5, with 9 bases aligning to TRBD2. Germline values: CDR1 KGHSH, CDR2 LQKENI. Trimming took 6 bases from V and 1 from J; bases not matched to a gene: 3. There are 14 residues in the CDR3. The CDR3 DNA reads TGTGCCAGCTCGACTAGCGGCGTCCAAGAGACCCAGTACTTC. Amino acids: CASSTSGVQETQYF.

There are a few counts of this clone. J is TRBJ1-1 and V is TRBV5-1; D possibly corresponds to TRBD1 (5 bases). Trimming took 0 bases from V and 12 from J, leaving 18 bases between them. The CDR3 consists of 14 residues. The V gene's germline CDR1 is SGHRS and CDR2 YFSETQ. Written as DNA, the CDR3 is TGCGCCAGCAGCTTGGTGGGGGGTGAGGGTTCTCCTTTCTTT. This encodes CASSLVGGEGSPFF.

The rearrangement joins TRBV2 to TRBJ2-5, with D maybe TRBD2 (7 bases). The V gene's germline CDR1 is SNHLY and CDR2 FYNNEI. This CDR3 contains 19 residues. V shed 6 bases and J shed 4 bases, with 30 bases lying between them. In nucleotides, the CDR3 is TGTGCCAGCAGCCGCACGATGTGGGGGGGGGCCTTACAGGTAGAGACCCAGTACTTC. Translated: CASSRTMWGGALQVETQYF. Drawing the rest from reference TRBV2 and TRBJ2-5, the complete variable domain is EPEVTQTPSHQVTQMGQEVILRCVPISNHLYFYWYRQILGQKVEFLVSFYNNEISEKSEIFDDQFSVERPDGSNFTLKIRSTKLEDSAMYFCASSRTMWGGALQVETQYFGPGTRLLVL.

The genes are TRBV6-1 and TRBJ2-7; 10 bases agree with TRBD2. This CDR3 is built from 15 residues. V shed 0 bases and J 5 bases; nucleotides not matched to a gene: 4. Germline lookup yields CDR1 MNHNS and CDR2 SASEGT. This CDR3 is CASSEASGGPNEQYF. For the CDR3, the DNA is TGTGCCAGCAGTGAAGCTAGCGGGGGGCCTAACGAGCAGTACTTC.

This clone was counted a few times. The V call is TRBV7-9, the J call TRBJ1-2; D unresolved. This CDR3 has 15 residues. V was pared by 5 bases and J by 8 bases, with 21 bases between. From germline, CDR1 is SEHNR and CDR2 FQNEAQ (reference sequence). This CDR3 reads CASSGVVVKEAGYTF. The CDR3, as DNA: TGTGCCAGCAGCGGGGTAGTGGTCAAGGAGGCCGGCTACACCTTC.

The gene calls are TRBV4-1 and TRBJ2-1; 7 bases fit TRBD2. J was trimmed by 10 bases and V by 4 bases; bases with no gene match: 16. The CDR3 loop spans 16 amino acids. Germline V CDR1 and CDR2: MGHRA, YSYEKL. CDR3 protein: CASSRLFISQGGEQFF. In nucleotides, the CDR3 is TGCGCCAGCAGCCGTCTCTTTATTTCCCAGGGAGGGGAGCAGTTCTTC.

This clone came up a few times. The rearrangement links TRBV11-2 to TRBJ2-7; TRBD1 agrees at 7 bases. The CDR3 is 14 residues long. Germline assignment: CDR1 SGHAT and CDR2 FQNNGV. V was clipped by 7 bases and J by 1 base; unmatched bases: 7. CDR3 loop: CASTSRGLSYEQYF. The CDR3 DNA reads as TGTGCCAGCACCTCGAGGGGGCTTTCCTACGAGCAGTACTTC.

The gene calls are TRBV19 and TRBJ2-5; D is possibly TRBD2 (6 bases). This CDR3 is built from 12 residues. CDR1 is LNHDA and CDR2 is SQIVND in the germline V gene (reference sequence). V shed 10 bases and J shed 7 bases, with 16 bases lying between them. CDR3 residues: CATSGLGGTQYF. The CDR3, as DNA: TGTGCCACGAGCGGGCTGGGGGGGACCCAGTACTTC.

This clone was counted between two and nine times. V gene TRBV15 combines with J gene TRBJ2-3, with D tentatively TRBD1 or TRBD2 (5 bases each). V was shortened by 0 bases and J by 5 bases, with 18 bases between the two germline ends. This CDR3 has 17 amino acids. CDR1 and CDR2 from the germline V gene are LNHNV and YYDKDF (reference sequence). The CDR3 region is CATSRDFRGYHRDTQYF. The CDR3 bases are TGTGCCACCAGCAGAGATTTCCGGGGCTATCATAGAGATACGCAGTATTTT.